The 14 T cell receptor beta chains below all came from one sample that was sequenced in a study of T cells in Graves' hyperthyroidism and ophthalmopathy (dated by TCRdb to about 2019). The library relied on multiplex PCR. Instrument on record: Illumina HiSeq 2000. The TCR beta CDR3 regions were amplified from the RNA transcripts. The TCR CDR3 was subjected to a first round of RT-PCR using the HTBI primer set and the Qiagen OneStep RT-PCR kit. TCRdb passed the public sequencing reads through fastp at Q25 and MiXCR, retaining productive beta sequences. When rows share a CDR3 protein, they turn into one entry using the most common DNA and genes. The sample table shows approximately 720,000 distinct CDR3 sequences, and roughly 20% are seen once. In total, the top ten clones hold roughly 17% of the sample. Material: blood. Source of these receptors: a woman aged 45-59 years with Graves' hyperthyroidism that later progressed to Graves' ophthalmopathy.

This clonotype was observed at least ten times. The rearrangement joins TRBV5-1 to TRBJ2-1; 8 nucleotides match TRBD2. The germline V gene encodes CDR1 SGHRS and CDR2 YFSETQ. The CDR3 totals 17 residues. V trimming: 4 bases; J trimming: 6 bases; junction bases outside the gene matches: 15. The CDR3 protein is CASSRSLAGGGFNEQFF. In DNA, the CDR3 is TGCGCCAGCAGCAGGAGCCTAGCCGGGGGGGGTTTCAATGAGCAGTTCTTC. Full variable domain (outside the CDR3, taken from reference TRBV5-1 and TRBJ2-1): KAGVTQTPRYLIKTRGQQVTLSCSPISGHRSVSWYQQTPGQGLQFLFEYFSETQRNKGNFPGRFSGRQFSNSRSEMNVSTLELGDSALYLCASSRSLAGGGFNEQFFGPGTRLTVL.

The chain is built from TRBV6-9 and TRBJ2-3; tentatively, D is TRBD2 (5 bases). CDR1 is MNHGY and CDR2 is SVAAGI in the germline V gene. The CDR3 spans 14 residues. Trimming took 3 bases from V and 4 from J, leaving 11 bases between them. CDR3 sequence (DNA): TGTGCCAGCAGTTACGAGGGCAGGTCAGATACGCAGTATTTT. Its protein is CASSYEGRSDTQYF.

This chain's CDR3 is CATTRDRQETQYF. CDR3 DNA sequence: TGTGCCACCACGAGGGACAGACAAGAGACCCAGTACTTC. The rearrangement links TRBV5-4 to TRBJ2-5; TRBD1 matches 7 bases. The CDR3 sequence is 13 residues long. Germline V gene sequence: CDR1 SGHNT, CDR2 YYREEE (reference sequence). Germline trimming cut 9 bases from V and 2 bases from J; bases unmatched to any gene: 7.

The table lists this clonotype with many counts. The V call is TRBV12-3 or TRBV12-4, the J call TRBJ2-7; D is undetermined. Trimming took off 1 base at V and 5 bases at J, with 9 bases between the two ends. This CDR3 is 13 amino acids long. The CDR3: CASSLGGYNEQYF. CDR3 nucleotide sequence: TGTGCCAGCAGTTTAGGGGGTTACAACGAGCAGTACTTC.

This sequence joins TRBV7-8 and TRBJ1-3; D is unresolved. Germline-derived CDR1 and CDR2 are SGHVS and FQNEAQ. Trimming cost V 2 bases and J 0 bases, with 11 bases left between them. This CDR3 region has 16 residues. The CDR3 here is CASSLQPAYSGNTIYF. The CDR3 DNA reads TGTGCCAGCAGCTTACAGCCCGCCTACTCTGGAAACACCATATATTTT.

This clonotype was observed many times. In DNA form, the CDR3 reads TGTGCCAGCAGTGACAGTAGGACAGGGGGCCGTAACTATGGCTACACCTTC. The encoded protein is CASSDSRTGGRNYGYTF. J is TRBJ1-2 and V is TRBV2; 11 bases match TRBD1. Germline V lookup: CDR1 SNHLY, CDR2 FYNNEI. The V and J ends lost 3 bases and 1 base, in that order; junction bases with no gene match: 7. The CDR3 is 17 residues long.

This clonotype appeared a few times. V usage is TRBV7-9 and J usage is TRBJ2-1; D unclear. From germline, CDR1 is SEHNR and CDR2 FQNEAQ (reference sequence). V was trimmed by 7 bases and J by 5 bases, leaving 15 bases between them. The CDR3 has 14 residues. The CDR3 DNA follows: TGTGCCAGCACCCCAAATGGGCAGAACAATGAGCAGTTCTTC. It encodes CASTPNGQNNEQFF.

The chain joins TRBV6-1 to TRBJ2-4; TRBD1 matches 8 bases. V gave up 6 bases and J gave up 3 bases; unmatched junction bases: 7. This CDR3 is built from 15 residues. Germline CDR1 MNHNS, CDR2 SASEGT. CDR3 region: CASRRAGTGKNIQYF. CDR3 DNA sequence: TGTGCCAGCAGGAGAGCCGGGACAGGCAAAAACATTCAGTACTTC.

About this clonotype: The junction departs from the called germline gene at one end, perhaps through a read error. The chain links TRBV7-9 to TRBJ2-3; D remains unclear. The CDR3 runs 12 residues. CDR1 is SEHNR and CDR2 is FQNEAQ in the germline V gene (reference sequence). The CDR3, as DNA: TGTGCCAGCACCTTAGGGATAGATACGCAGTATTTT. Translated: CASTLGIDTQYF.

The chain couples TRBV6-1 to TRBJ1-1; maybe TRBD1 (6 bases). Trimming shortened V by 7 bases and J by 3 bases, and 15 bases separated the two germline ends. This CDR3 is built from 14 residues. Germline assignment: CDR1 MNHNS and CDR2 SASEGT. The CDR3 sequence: CASTHRDADTEAFF. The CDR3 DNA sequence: TGTGCCAGCACCCACAGGGATGCCGACACTGAAGCTTTCTTT.

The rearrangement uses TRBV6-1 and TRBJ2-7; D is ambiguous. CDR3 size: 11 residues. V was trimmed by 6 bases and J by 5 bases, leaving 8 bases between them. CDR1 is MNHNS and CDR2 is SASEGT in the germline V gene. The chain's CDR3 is CASRSWDEQYF. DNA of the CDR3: TGTGCCAGCAGATCCTGGGACGAGCAGTACTTC.

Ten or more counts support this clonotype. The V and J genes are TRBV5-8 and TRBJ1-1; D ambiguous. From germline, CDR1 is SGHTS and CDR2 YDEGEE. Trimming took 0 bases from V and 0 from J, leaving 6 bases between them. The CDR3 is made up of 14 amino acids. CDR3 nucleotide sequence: TGTGCCAGCAGCTTGGAGCTGGTGAACACTGAAGCTTTCTTT. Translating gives CASSLELVNTEAFF.

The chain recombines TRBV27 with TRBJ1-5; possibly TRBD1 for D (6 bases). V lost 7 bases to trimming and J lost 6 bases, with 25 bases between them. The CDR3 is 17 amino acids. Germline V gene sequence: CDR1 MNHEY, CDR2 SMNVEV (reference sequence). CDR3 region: CASTPVGTGFLGQPQHF. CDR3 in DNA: TGTGCCAGCACCCCTGTGGGAACAGGGTTTTTGGGTCAGCCCCAGCATTTT.

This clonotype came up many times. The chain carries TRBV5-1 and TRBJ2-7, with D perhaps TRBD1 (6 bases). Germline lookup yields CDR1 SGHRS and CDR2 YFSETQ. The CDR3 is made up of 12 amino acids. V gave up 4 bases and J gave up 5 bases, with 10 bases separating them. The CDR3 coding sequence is TGCGCCAGCAGCACAACAGGGAACGAGCAGTACTTC. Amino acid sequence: CASSTTGNEQYF.